The rows below give T cell receptor beta chains drawn from one sample of a study of graft-versus-host responses after intestinal transplantation. Profiling relied on immunoSEQ multiplex PCR, and the TCRdb table lists in-frame clones only, not all of them. The sample lists around 120,000 clones; 95% were seen once. No antigen is known for these receptors. Sample: unstimulated CD8+ T cells sorted from spleen or lymph node cells, taken before intestinal transplant. These TCRs come from a human donor who received an intestinal transplant. Both conserved end residues are trimmed from each CDR3. The size entry is marked missing in some rows and otherwise reads once, few, many or a size class.

V | size | CDR3
TRBV12-2 | - | ASRLEGVRGLRNQPQH
TRBV7-9 | - | AINIPGTGGEEQF
TRBV5-8 | once | ASRGWGGQIHQPQH
TRBV6-5 | - | ASSELGGQY
TRBV30 | - | AWSVALTSGRVEQY
TRBV6-1 | - | ASSEKGHLNTEAF
TRBV6-1 | - | ASRHTLLVRYEQY
TRBV1 | - | TSSQRPGRGNYGYT
TRBV5-1 | - | ASSPRPTGTSYEQY
TRBV9 | - | ASSVSGRDEQF
TRBV2 | - | ASSEAWTSGRTVNEQF
TRBV28 | - | ASSSLIEPRDTTNSPLH
TRBV6-5 | - | ASSYLKRGAVQGYT
TRBV19 | - | ASSIGSNQETQY
TRBV11-3 | - | ASSLDRANTGELF
TRBV5-6 | - | ASSLEGVYEQY
TRBV4-3 | - | ASSLTTSFQETQY
TRBV7-9 | few | ASSHQPRSNGELF
TRBV10-1 | - | ASSERTNEQF
TRBV28 | - | ASSLSVMNTEAF